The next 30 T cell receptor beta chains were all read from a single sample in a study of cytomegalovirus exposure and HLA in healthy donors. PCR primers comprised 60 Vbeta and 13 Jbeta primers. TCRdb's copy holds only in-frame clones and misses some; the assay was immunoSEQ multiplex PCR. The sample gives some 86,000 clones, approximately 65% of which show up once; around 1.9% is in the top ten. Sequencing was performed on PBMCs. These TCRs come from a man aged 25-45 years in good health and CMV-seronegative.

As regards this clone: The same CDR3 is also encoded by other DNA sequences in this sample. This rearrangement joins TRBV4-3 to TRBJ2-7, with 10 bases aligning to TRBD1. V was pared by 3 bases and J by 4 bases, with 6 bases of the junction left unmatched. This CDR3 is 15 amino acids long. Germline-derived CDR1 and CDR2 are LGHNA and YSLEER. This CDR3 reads CASSHSGTGEYEQYF. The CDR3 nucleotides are TGCGCCAGCAGCCACTCCGGGACAGGGGAATACGAGCAGTACTTC.

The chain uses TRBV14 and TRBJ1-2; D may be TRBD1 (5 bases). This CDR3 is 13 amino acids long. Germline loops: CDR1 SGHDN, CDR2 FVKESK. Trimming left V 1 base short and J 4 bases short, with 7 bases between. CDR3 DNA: TGTGCCAGCAGCCAAGTTGACAGCTATGGCTACACCTTC. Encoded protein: CASSQVDSYGYTF.

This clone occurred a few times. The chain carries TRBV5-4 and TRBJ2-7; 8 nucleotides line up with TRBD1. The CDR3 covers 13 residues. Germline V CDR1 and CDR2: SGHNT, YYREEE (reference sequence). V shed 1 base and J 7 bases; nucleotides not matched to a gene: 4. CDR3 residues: CASSLKQGGEQYF. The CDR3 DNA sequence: TGTGCCAGCAGCTTGAAACAGGGGGGTGAGCAGTACTTC.

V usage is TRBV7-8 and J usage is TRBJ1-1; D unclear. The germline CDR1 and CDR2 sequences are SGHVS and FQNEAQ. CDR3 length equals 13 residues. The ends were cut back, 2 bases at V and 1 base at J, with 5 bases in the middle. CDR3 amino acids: CASSLNRNTEAFF. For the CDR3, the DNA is TGTGCCAGCAGCTTAAACAGGAACACTGAAGCTTTCTTT.

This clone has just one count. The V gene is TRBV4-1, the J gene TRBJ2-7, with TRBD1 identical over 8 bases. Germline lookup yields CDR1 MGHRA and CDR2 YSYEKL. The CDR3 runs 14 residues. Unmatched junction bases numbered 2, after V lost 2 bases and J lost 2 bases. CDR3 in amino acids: CASSQQQGAYEQYF. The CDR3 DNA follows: TGCGCCAGCAGCCAACAACAGGGGGCCTACGAGCAGTACTTC.

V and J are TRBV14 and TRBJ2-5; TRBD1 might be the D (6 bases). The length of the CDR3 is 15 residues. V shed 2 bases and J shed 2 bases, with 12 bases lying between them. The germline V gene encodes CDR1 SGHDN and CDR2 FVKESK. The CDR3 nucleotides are TGTGCCAGCAGCCAACAGGGGCTAACTCAAGAGACCCAGTACTTC. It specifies CASSQQGLTQETQYF.

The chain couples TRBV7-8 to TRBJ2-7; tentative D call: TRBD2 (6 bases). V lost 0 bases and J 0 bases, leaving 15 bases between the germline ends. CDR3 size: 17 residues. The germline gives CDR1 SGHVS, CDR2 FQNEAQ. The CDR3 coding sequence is TGTGCCAGCAGCTTAGCCATTGGGGGGTACCTCTCCTACGAGCAGTACTTC. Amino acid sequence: CASSLAIGGYLSYEQYF.

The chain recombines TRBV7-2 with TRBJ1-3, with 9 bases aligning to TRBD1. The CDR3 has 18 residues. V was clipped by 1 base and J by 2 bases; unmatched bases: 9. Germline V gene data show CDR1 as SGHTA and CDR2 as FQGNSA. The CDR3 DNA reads TGTGCCAGCAGCTTAGTTCGAGGACAGGGGATGACTGGAAACACCATATATTTT. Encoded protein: CASSLVRGQGMTGNTIYF.

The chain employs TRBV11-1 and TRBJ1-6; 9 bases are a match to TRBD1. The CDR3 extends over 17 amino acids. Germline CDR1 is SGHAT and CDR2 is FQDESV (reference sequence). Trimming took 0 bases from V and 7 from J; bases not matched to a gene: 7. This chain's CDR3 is CASSLANSGTGNSPLHF. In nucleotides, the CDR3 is TGTGCCAGCAGCTTAGCCAACTCCGGGACAGGGAATTCACCCCTCCACTTT. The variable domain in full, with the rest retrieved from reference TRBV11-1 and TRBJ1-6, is EAEVAQSPRYKITEKSQAVAFWCDPISGHATLYWYRQILGQGPELLVQFQDESVVDDSQLPKDRFSAERLKGVDSTLKIQPAELGDSAMYLCASSLANSGTGNSPLHFGNGTRLTVT.

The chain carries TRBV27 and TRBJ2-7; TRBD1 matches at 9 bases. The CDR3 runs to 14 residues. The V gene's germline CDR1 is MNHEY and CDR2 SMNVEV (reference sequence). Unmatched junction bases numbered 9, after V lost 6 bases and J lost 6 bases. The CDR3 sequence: CASSFPGQGREQYF. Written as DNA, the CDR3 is TGTGCCAGCAGCTTTCCGGGACAGGGCCGCGAGCAGTACTTC.

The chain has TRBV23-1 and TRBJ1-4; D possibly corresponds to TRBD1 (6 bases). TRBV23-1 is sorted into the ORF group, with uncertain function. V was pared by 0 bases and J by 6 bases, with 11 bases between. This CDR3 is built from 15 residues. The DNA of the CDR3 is TGCGCCAGCAGTCAATCGGGCAGGGGCTATGAAAAACTGTTTTTT. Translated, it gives CASSQSGRGYEKLFF.

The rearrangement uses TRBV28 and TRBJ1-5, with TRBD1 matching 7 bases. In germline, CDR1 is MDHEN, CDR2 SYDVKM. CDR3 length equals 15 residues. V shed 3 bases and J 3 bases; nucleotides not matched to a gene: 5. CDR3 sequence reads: CASSFHDRDNQPQHF. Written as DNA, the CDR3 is TGTGCCAGCAGTTTCCACGACAGGGACAATCAGCCCCAGCATTTT.

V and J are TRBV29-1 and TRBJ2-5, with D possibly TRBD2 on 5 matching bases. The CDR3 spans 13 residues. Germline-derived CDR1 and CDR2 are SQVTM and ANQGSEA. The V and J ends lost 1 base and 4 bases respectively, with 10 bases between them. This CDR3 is CSVEGRAGETQYF. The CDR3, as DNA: TGCAGCGTTGAAGGTAGGGCGGGAGAGACCCAGTACTTC.

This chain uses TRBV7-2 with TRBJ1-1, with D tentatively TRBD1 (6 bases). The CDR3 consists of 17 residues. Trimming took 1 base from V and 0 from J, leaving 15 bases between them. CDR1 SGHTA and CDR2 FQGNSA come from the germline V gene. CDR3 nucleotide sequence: TGTGCCAGCAGCTTAGGACCCTTACAGGGAATGAACACTGAAGCTTTCTTT. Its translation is CASSLGPLQGMNTEAFF.

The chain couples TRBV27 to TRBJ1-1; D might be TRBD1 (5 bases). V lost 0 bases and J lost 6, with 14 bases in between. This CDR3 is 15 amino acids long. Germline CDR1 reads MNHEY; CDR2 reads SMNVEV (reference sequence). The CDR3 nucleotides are TGTGCCAGCAGTTTATCAGGGGTGGGGAGGGCTGAAGCTTTCTTT. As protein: CASSLSGVGRAEAFF.

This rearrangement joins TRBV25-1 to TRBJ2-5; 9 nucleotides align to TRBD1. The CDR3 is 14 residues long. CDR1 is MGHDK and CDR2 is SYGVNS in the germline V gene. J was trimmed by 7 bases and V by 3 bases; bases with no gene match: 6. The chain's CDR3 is CASSDMGQGGTQYF. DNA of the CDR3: TGTGCCAGCAGTGACATGGGACAGGGAGGGACCCAGTACTTC.

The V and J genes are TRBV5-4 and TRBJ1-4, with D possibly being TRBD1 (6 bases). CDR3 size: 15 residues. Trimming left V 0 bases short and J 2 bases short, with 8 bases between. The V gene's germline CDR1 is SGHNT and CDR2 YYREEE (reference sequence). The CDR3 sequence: CASSLAGVTNEKLFF. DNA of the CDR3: TGTGCCAGCAGCTTGGCAGGGGTCACTAATGAAAAACTGTTTTTT.

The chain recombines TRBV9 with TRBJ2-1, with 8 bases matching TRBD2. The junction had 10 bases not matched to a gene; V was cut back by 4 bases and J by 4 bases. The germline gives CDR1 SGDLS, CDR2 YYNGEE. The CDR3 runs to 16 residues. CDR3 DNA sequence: TGTGCCAGCAGCTCTTTCGGACTAGCAGATTACAATGAGCAGTTCTTC. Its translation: CASSSFGLADYNEQFF. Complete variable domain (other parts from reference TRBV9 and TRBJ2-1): DSGVTQTPKHLITATGQRVTLRCSPRSGDLSVYWYQQSLDQGLQFLIQYYNGEERAKGNILERFSAQQFPDLHSELNLSSLELGDSALYFCASSSFGLADYNEQFFGPGTRLTVL.

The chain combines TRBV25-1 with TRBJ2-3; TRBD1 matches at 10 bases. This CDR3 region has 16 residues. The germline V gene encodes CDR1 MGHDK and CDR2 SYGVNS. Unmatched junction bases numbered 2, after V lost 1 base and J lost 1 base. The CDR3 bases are TGTGCCAGCAGTGAATGGGGGACAGGGGGCACAGATACGCAGTATTTT. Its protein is CASSEWGTGGTDTQYF.

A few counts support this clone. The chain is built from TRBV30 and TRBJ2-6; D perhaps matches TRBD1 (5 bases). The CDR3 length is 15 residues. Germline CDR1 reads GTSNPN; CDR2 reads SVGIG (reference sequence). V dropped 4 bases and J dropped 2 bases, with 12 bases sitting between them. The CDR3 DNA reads TGTGCCTGGATGGGGCTGGGTGCTGGGGCCAACGTCCTGACTTTC. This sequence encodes CAWMGLGAGANVLTF.

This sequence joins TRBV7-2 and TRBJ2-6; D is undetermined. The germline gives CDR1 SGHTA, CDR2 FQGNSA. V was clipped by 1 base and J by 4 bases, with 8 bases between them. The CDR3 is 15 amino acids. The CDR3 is CASSLVRSGANVLTF. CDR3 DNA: TGTGCCAGCAGCTTAGTGCGTTCCGGGGCCAACGTCCTGACTTTC.

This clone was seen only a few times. CDR3 in DNA: TGTGCCAGCAGTAGGGGTCCCGGGACAGATTATGGCTACACCTTC. Its translation is CASSRGPGTDYGYTF. The J gene is TRBJ1-2, the V gene TRBV6-5, with 7 bases matching TRBD1. CDR1 and CDR2 (germline): MNHEY, SVGAGI. Trimming took 5 bases from V and 5 from J; bases not matched to a gene: 11. CDR3 length: 15 residues.

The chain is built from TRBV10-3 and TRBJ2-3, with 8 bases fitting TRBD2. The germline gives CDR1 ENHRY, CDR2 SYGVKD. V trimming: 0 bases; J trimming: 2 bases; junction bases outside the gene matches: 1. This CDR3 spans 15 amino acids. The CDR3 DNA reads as TGTGCCATCAGTGAGTCACTAGCGGTCACAGATACGCAGTATTTT. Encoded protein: CAISESLAVTDTQYF.

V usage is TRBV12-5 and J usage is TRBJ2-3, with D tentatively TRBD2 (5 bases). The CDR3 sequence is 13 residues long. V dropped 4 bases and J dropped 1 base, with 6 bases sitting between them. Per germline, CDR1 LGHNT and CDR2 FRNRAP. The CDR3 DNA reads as TGTGCTAGTGGTTCGCGGGGCACAGATACGCAGTATTTT. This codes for CASGSRGTDTQYF.

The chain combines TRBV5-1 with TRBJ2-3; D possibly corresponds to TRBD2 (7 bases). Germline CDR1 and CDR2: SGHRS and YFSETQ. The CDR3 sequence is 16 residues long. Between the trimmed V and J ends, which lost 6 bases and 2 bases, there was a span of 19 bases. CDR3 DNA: TGCGCCAGCAACCCGGGGGGCCGGACTTTCACAGATACGCAGTATTTT. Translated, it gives CASNPGGRTFTDTQYF.

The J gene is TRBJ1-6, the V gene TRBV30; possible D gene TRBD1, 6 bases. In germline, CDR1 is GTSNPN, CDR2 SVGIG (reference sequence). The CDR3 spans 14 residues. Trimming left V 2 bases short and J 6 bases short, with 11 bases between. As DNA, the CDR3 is TGTGCCTGGAGTAAAGCAGGGGTTAATTCACCCCTCCACTTT. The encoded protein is CAWSKAGVNSPLHF.

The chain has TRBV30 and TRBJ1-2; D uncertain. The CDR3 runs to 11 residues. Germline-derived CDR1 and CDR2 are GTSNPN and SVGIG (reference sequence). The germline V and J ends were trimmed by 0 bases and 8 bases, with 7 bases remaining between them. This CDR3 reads CAWSVWPGYTF. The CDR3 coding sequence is TGTGCCTGGAGTGTGTGGCCGGGCTACACCTTC.

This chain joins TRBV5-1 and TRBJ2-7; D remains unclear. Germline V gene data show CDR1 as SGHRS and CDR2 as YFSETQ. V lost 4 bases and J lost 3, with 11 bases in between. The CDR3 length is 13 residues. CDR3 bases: TGCGCCAGCAGCAGACCCAACAGCTACGAGCAGTACTTC. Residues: CASSRPNSYEQYF.

The CDR3 coding sequence is TGTGCCAGCAGTGAGACAGGGATGTCCGACATTCAGTACTTC. Encoded protein: CASSETGMSDIQYF. This rearrangement joins TRBV6-4 to TRBJ2-4; 7 positions match TRBD1. Trimming at V came to 3 bases and at J to 8 bases, leaving 7 bases not matched to a gene. The CDR3 covers 14 residues. Germline V gene sequence: CDR1 MRHNA, CDR2 SNTAGT.

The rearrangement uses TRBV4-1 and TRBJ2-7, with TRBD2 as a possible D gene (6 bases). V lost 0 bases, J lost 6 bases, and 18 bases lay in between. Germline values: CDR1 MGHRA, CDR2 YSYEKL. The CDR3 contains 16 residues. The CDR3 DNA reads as TGCGCCAGCAGCCAAGATTGGGACGGGAGAAGGCGCGAGCAGTACTTC. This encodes CASSQDWDGRRREQYF.